These T cell receptor beta chains were read from a single sample in a study of metastatic and nonmetastatic thyroid tumors. TCRdb re-called clones from the PCR reads using MiXCR. The table shows roughly 25,000 clones, with roughly 19% occurring only once. Sequences were obtained from blood. The receptor set was obtained from a male donor with papillary thyroid cancer or a benign thyroid nodule (not recorded which). Some clones in this sample may be carry-over from other donors' samples. Both conserved end residues are part of each CDR3. A D gene is named only where the DNA matches it firmly. A row's size may be missing; if present it is once, few, many or a size class.

D gene: .
clone size: many
J gene: TRBJ2-2
V gene: TRBV25-1
CDR3 protein: CASSEPGANTGELFF
CDR3 DNA: TGTGCCAGCAGTGAACCAGGGGCGAACACCGGGGAGCTGTTTTTT

D gene: .
clone size: many
J gene: TRBJ1-5
V gene: TRBV3-1
CDR3 protein: CASSRRLGNQPQHF
CDR3 DNA: TGTGCCAGCAGCCGGCGATTGGGCAATCAGCCCCAGCATTTT

D gene: .
clone size: once
J gene: TRBJ2-2
V gene: TRBV3-1
CDR3 protein: CASSHGRGTGELFF
CDR3 DNA: TGTGCCAGCAGCCATGGCAGAGGCACCGGGGAGCTGTTTTTT

D gene: .
clone size: many
J gene: TRBJ1-1
V gene: TRBV11-1
CDR3 protein: CASSLGLPANTEAFF
CDR3 DNA: TGTGCCAGCAGCTTAGGTCTTCCAGCGAACACTGAAGCTTTCTTT

D gene: TRBD2
clone size: many
J gene: TRBJ2-7
V gene: TRBV11-1
CDR3 protein: CASSGTSGRARAEQYF
CDR3 DNA: TGTGCCAGCAGCGGGACTAGCGGGAGGGCCCGAGCCGAGCAGTACTTC

D gene: TRBD2
clone size: many
J gene: TRBJ2-1
V gene: TRBV2
CDR3 protein: CASSEAEGTIGFF
CDR3 DNA: TGTGCCAGCAGTGAGGCCGAAGGGACTATTGGGTTCTTC

D gene: TRBD2
clone size: once
J gene: TRBJ2-1
V gene: TRBV20-1
CDR3 protein: CSARGLAGNEQFF
CDR3 DNA: TGCAGTGCTAGGGGACTAGCGGGAAATGAGCAGTTCTTC

D gene: .
clone size: many
J gene: TRBJ2-2
V gene: TRBV5-1
CDR3 protein: CATYGGAGDTGELFF
CDR3 DNA: TGCGCCACCTATGGAGGGGCGGGTGACACCGGGGAGCTGTTTTTT

D gene: TRBD1
clone size: .
J gene: TRBJ1-2
V gene: TRBV6-1
CDR3 protein: CASSWDSNNYGYTF
CDR3 DNA: TGTGCCAGCAGTTGGGACAGCAATAACTATGGCTACACCTTC

D gene: TRBD1
clone size: many
J gene: TRBJ1-5
V gene: TRBV2
CDR3 protein: CASKAGGAQPQHF
CDR3 DNA: TGTGCCAGCAAAGCAGGGGGTGCTCAGCCCCAGCATTTT

D gene: .
clone size: many
J gene: TRBJ1-2
V gene: TRBV2
CDR3 protein: CASVGTQYGYTF
CDR3 DNA: TGTGCCAGCGTCGGGACACAGTATGGCTACACCTTC

D gene: TRBD2
clone size: many
J gene: TRBJ2-1
V gene: TRBV28
CDR3 protein: CASSLGISGRVEEQFF
CDR3 DNA: TGTGCCAGCAGTCTTGGTATTAGCGGGAGGGTTGAGGAGCAGTTCTTC

D gene: TRBD2
clone size: many
J gene: TRBJ2-1
V gene: TRBV20-1
CDR3 protein: CSASLSQTGGVDEQFF
CDR3 DNA: TGCAGTGCTAGCCTCTCACAGACGGGAGGGGTCGATGAGCAGTTCTTC

D gene: .
clone size: many
J gene: TRBJ2-2
V gene: TRBV6-1
CDR3 protein: CASSERGGTGELFF
CDR3 DNA: TGTGCCAGCTCGGAGAGAGGGGGCACCGGGGAGCTGTTTTTT

D gene: .
clone size: .
J gene: TRBJ1-1
V gene: TRBV15
CDR3 protein: CATRAVRLNTEAFF
CDR3 DNA: TGTGCCACCAGGGCTGTTCGCCTGAACACTGAAGCTTTCTTT

D gene: .
clone size: many
J gene: TRBJ2-1
V gene: TRBV5-1
CDR3 protein: CASSGMGNEQFF
CDR3 DNA: TGCGCCAGCAGCGGCATGGGCAATGAGCAGTTCTTC

D gene: .
clone size: .
J gene: TRBJ1-2
V gene: TRBV6-4
CDR3 protein: CDSSKGAGNYGSTF
CDR3 DNA: TGTGACAGCAGTAAAGGGGCTGGGAACTATGGCTCCACCTTC

D gene: .
clone size: many
J gene: TRBJ1-3
V gene: TRBV28
CDR3 protein: CASRSKINTIYF
CDR3 DNA: TGTGCCAGCAGGAGTAAGATCAACACCATATATTTT

D gene: .
clone size: .
J gene: TRBJ2-7
V gene: TRBV27
CDR3 protein: CASSLGTVSSYEQYF
CDR3 DNA: TGTGCCAGCAGCTTGGGGACGGTGAGCTCCTACGAGCAGTACTTC

D gene: TRBD1
clone size: medium-sized
J gene: TRBJ1-5
V gene: TRBV6-1
CDR3 protein: CASRQTGTSQPQHF
CDR3 DNA: TGTGCCAGCAGACAGACAGGGACCTCTCAGCCCCAGCATTTT

D gene: .
clone size: few
J gene: TRBJ2-7
V gene: TRBV6-1
CDR3 protein: CASSAGRFPYEQYF
CDR3 DNA: TGTGCCAGCAGTGCGGGCAGGTTCCCCTACGAGCAGTACTTC

D gene: TRBD2
clone size: many
J gene: TRBJ2-5
V gene: TRBV28
CDR3 protein: CASSLMTSGRIETQYF
CDR3 DNA: TGTGCCAGCAGTTTAATGACTAGCGGGAGGATAGAGACCCAGTACTTC

D gene: .
clone size: many
J gene: TRBJ2-5
V gene: TRBV7-9
CDR3 protein: CASSLLPGLETQYF
CDR3 DNA: TGTGCCAGCAGCCTACTTCCGGGACTTGAGACCCAGTACTTC

D gene: .
clone size: many
J gene: TRBJ2-2
V gene: TRBV19
CDR3 protein: CASSMGREVGELFF
CDR3 DNA: TGTGCCAGTAGTATGGGCAGGGAAGTCGGGGAGCTGTTTTTT

D gene: .
clone size: .
J gene: TRBJ1-2
V gene: TRBV28
CDR3 protein: CASSSGADRASNPHYGYTF
CDR3 DNA: TGTGCCAGCAGTTCAGGGGCGGACCGGGCCTCCAACCCGCACTATGGCTACACCTTC

D gene: .
clone size: many
J gene: TRBJ1-5
V gene: TRBV2
CDR3 protein: CASSEGNQPQHF
CDR3 DNA: TGTGCCAGCAGTGAGGGGAATCAGCCCCAGCATTTT

D gene: .
clone size: .
J gene: TRBJ2-7
V gene: TRBV4-1
CDR3 protein: CASSQEADVGDEQYF
CDR3 DNA: TGCGCCAGCAGCCAAGAGGCGGACGTCGGAGACGAGCAGTACTTC

D gene: .
clone size: many
J gene: TRBJ1-6
V gene: TRBV9
CDR3 protein: CASSVQPDSPLHF
CDR3 DNA: TGTGCCAGCAGCGTCCAACCTGATTCACCCCTCCACTTT

D gene: .
clone size: many
J gene: TRBJ2-2
V gene: TRBV6-1
CDR3 protein: CASSKTRAGELFF
CDR3 DNA: TGTGCCAGCAGTAAGACTCGGGCGGGGGAGCTGTTTTTT

D gene: .
clone size: many
J gene: TRBJ1-6
V gene: TRBV20-1
CDR3 protein: CSYTRGSPDSPLHF
CDR3 DNA: TGCAGTTATACCCGGGGGTCCCCGGATTCACCCCTCCACTTT

D gene: TRBD2
clone size: many
J gene: TRBJ2-1
V gene: TRBV28
CDR3 protein: CASNPGGGVEQFF
CDR3 DNA: TGTGCCAGCAATCCCGGGGGGGGGGTCGAGCAGTTCTTC

D gene: .
clone size: many
J gene: TRBJ2-1
V gene: TRBV7-3
CDR3 protein: CASSLLRGSYNEQFF
CDR3 DNA: TGTGCCAGCAGCTTACTTCGGGGATCCTACAATGAGCAGTTCTTC

D gene: TRBD1
clone size: .
J gene: TRBJ1-3
V gene: TRBV20-1
CDR3 protein: CSAREGARNTIYF
CDR3 DNA: TGCAGTGCGCGTGAGGGGGCTCGAAACACCATATATTTT

D gene: .
clone size: many
J gene: TRBJ2-5
V gene: TRBV7-9
CDR3 protein: CASRQIQETQYF
CDR3 DNA: TGTGCCAGCCGACAGATCCAAGAGACCCAGTACTTC

D gene: .
clone size: once
J gene: TRBJ1-2
V gene: TRBV7-3
CDR3 protein: CASSLLVQQEGHTF
CDR3 DNA: TGTGCCAGCAGCTTATTGGTCCAACAGGAGGGCCACACCTTC

D gene: TRBD1
clone size: many
J gene: TRBJ1-2
V gene: TRBV3-1
CDR3 protein: CASSPTGGGYGYTF
CDR3 DNA: TGTGCCAGCAGCCCGACAGGGGGCGGCTATGGCTACACCTTC

D gene: .
clone size: many
J gene: TRBJ1-1
V gene: TRBV7-9
CDR3 protein: CASSLGSDTEAFF
CDR3 DNA: TGTGCCAGCAGCTTGGGGTCGGACACTGAAGCTTTCTTT

D gene: .
clone size: many
J gene: TRBJ2-7
V gene: TRBV5-6
CDR3 protein: CASSTSGLYEQYF
CDR3 DNA: TGTGCCAGCAGCACCTCCGGACTCTACGAGCAGTACTTC

D gene: TRBD2
clone size: many
J gene: TRBJ2-1
V gene: TRBV5-1
CDR3 protein: CASSRLAGNYNEQFF
CDR3 DNA: TGCGCCAGCAGCAGACTAGCGGGGAACTACAATGAGCAGTTCTTC